These 27 T cell receptor beta chains were sequenced from one sample in a study of T cells expressing NK-cell markers. TCRdb re-called the 5' RACE reads and gives one entry per CDR3 protein, without DNA. The sample has some 150,000 distinct CDR3 sequences; the top ten hold more than 35%. Sequenced sample: blood T cells: a sorted CD56 or NKG2C T cell subset, CD4+ or CD8+ T cells, or bulk PBMC T cells (not recorded which). The receptors originated from a woman between 45 and 60 years old in good health.

The chain employs TRBV7-9 and TRBJ1-1. Germline CDR1 reads SEHNR; CDR2 reads FQNEAQ (reference sequence). This CDR3 has 15 residues. The CDR3 reads CASSPVPRGSTEAFF. The complete variable domain, with remaining parts taken from reference TRBV7-9 and TRBJ1-1, reads DTGVSQNPRHKITKRGQNVTFRCDPISEHNRLYWYRQTLGQGPEFLTYFQNEAQLEKSRLLSDRFSAERPKGSFSTLEIQRTEQGDSAMYLCASSPVPRGSTEAFFGQGTRLTVV.

The chain recombines TRBV3-1 with TRBJ1-1; TCRdb's D call, TRBD1, is unchecked because there is no DNA. CDR3 length: 16 amino acids. Germline assignment: CDR1 LGHDT and CDR2 YNNKEL (reference sequence). This chain's CDR3 is CASSAAGTGANTEAFF.

This sequence joins TRBV11-2 and TRBJ2-3; TCRdb indicates TRBD2, and absent DNA this call remains unverified. There are 18 residues in the CDR3. Germline V lookup: CDR1 SGHAT, CDR2 FQNNGV. This CDR3 is CASSLFSLANYRTDTQYF.

The chain recombines TRBV4-1 with TRBJ1-1. CDR3 size: 14 residues. Germline-derived CDR1 and CDR2 are MGHRA and YSYEKL. CDR3 sequence reads: CASSQDIGRNEAFF.

The chain combines TRBV25-1 with TRBJ1-6. Looked up from germline, CDR1 is MGHDK and CDR2 is SYGVNS. The CDR3 sequence is 12 residues long. CDR3 sequence: CASSGIISPLHF.

The V and J genes are TRBV20-1 and TRBJ2-1; the D call of TRBD2 rests on TCRdb alone, since no DNA is present to check it. CDR1 and CDR2 from the germline V gene are DFQATT and SNEGSKA (reference sequence). The CDR3 has 15 amino acids. CDR3 amino acids: CSARDLAGDYNEQFF.

The rearrangement uses TRBV27 and TRBJ2-3; the D call from TCRdb, TRBD2, cannot be confirmed without DNA. The V gene's germline CDR1 is MNHEY and CDR2 SMNVEV (reference sequence). This CDR3 is built from 17 residues. This CDR3 is CASSLSSGRLLPDTQYF.

The chain is built from TRBV5-1 and TRBJ2-3. This CDR3 is 16 amino acids long. The germline V gene encodes CDR1 SGHRS and CDR2 YFSETQ. CDR3 in amino acids: CASSFDVGTSTDTQYF.

This sequence joins TRBV12-3 or TRBV12-4 and TRBJ2-1; no DNA is available, so the TRBD2 call from TCRdb remains unchecked. CDR3 size: 16 residues. This chain's CDR3 is CASTPFVSGSMDEQFF.

The rearrangement links TRBV27 to TRBJ2-3. CDR1 and CDR2 from the germline V gene are MNHEY and SMNVEV (reference sequence). This CDR3 contains 16 residues. CDR3: CASSFSIRLRTDTQYF.

The chain combines TRBV30 with TRBJ1-2. The CDR3 covers 11 residues. In germline, CDR1 is GTSNPN, CDR2 SVGIG (reference sequence). CDR3: CAWSRGYGYTF.

This chain uses TRBV7-2 with TRBJ2-7; TCRdb indicates TRBD1, and absent DNA this call remains unverified. This CDR3 contains 14 residues. CDR1 and CDR2 from the germline V gene are SGHTA and FQGNSA. CDR3 sequence reads: CASSSSGGGYEQYF.

The V and J genes are TRBV4-1 and TRBJ1-5. CDR3 length: 14 amino acids. Germline loops: CDR1 MGHRA, CDR2 YSYEKL. This chain's CDR3 is CASSQGPQGQPQHF.

The chain is built from TRBV4-2 and TRBJ1-4; as DNA is missing, the TRBD1 call by TCRdb cannot be tested. The CDR3 is 17 residues long. The germline gives CDR1 LGHNA, CDR2 YNFKEQ. CDR3: CASSPRNRGVTNEKLFF.

The chain has TRBV7-2 and TRBJ2-2; TCRdb picks TRBD2, but there is no DNA to check that call. The CDR3 is 16 residues long. In germline, CDR1 is SGHTA, CDR2 FQGNSA. This CDR3 reads CASSLDSVLHTGELFF.

V is TRBV7-9 and J is TRBJ2-4; TCRdb lists TRBD2, though no DNA is available to test this call. The CDR3 contains 16 residues. Germline-derived CDR1 and CDR2 are SEHNR and FQNEAQ (reference sequence). CDR3 amino acids: CASAAGRVGAKNIQYF.

The chain combines TRBV11-2 with TRBJ2-1; the TCRdb D gene call, TRBD2, has no DNA to confirm it. CDR1 and CDR2 (germline): SGHAT, FQNNGV. This CDR3 has 12 residues. The CDR3 spells CASSQGWEACFF.

The chain carries TRBV6-5 and TRBJ2-3; the D call of TRBD2 rests on TCRdb alone, since no DNA is present to check it. Germline lookup yields CDR1 MNHEY and CDR2 SVGAGI. The CDR3 length is 18 residues. CDR3 residues: CASMEGGTSGSSTDTQYF.

The gene calls are TRBV19 and TRBJ2-2; TCRdb picks TRBD2, but there is no DNA to check that call. CDR1 is LNHDA and CDR2 is SQIVND in the germline V gene (reference sequence). This CDR3 spans 16 amino acids. CDR3 protein: CASSTSRGRLSGELFF.

V is TRBV7-2 and J is TRBJ2-7. The germline gives CDR1 SGHTA, CDR2 FQGNSA. The CDR3 is made up of 12 amino acids. The chain's CDR3 is CASSRYFYEQYF.

The CDR3 here is CASSPGLGTEQYF. The V and J genes are TRBV3-1 and TRBJ2-7; checking the TCRdb D call of TRBD2 is not possible without DNA. Germline loops: CDR1 LGHDT, CDR2 YNNKEL (reference sequence). This CDR3 has 13 amino acids.

V usage is TRBV9 and J usage is TRBJ1-2; the TCRdb call, TRBD1, lacks DNA for checking. This CDR3 is built from 14 residues. CDR1 is SGDLS and CDR2 is YYNGEE in the germline V gene. The chain's CDR3 is CASSVGTTNYGYTF.

The chain couples TRBV25-1 to TRBJ1-3; absent DNA, TCRdb's TRBD1 call cannot be checked. Germline CDR1 MGHDK, CDR2 SYGVNS. The CDR3 covers 14 residues. The CDR3 reads CASSEPPSGNTIYF.

This chain uses TRBV9 with TRBJ2-2. Germline-derived CDR1 and CDR2 are SGDLS and YYNGEE. The CDR3 is made up of 13 amino acids. The CDR3: CASSDLDAGELFF. The entire variable domain, with the rest obtained from reference TRBV9 and TRBJ2-2, is as follows: DSGVTQTPKHLITATGQRVTLRCSPRSGDLSVYWYQQSLDQGLQFLIQYYNGEERAKGNILERFSAQQFPDLHSELNLSSLELGDSALYFCASSDLDAGELFFGEGSRLTVL.

V usage is TRBV18 and J usage is TRBJ2-2; TCRdb's D call of TRBD2 is untestable without DNA. Germline V gives CDR1 KGHSH, CDR2 LQKENI. The CDR3 spans 14 residues. The CDR3 sequence is CASSPPTEVGELFF.

The chain has TRBV6-5 and TRBJ2-7; TCRdb's D call, TRBD2, is unchecked because there is no DNA. The germline V gene has CDR1 MNHEY and CDR2 SVGAGI. This CDR3 region has 15 residues. CDR3: CASSYRLADLYEQYF.

The gene calls are TRBV6-5 and TRBJ2-5; there is no DNA to check the TCRdb D call of TRBD1. Germline values: CDR1 MNHEY, CDR2 SVGAGI. The CDR3 loop spans 15 amino acids. CDR3 sequence reads: CASSPTGGQQETQYF.